Below, 17 T cell receptor beta chains from the same sample are listed, as sequenced in a study of cytomegalovirus exposure and HLA in healthy donors. The PCR ran on 60 Vbeta and 13 Jbeta primers. The protocol was immunoSEQ multiplex PCR, while the TCRdb copy is restricted to in-frame clones and leaves out a portion. The table has around 170,000 clones, 75% to 90% seen once. The sample taken for sequencing was PBMCs. These receptors were taken from a girl aged 10-17 years in good health and CMV-seropositive.

The rearrangement uses TRBV4-1 and TRBJ2-7; D is uncertain. From germline, CDR1 is MGHRA and CDR2 YSYEKL. Between the trimmed V and J ends, which lost 2 bases and 1 base, there was a span of 6 bases. There are 13 residues in the CDR3. The CDR3 spells CASSQSGSYEQYF. The CDR3 nucleotides read TGCGCCAGCAGCCAATCCGGTTCCTACGAGCAGTACTTC.

This clone has a handful of counts. V gene TRBV10-2 combines with J gene TRBJ2-2, with TRBD1 as a possible D gene (5 bases). This CDR3 is built from 15 residues. Per germline, CDR1 WSHSY and CDR2 SAAADI. V lost 6 bases to trimming and J lost 3 bases, with 14 bases between them. In DNA form, the CDR3 reads TGCGCCAGCAGGACAGTCGAGCGTGACACCGGGGAGCTGTTTTTT. Translated, it gives CASRTVERDTGELFF.

This clone was recorded a few times. The rearrangement links TRBV29-1 to TRBJ2-1; tentative D call: TRBD2 (6 bases). In germline, CDR1 is SQVTM, CDR2 ANQGSEA. The V gene lost 0 bases and the J gene lost 6 bases, with 18 bases spanning the gap. The CDR3 runs to 16 residues. CDR3 DNA: TGCAGCGTTGAAGATCTAGGAGGGTTGGACCCCAATGAGCAGTTCTTC. Translating gives CSVEDLGGLDPNEQFF.

This chain links TRBV11-3 with TRBJ1-5; D is unresolved. The ends were cut back, 5 bases at V and 4 bases at J, with 3 bases in the middle. This CDR3 contains 11 residues. Germline-derived CDR1 and CDR2 are SGHNT and YENEEA. The CDR3 DNA reads TGTGCCAGCAGCACTAATCAGCCCCAGCATTTT. Amino acid sequence: CASSTNQPQHF. Based on the CDR3 plus reference TRBV11-3 and TRBJ1-5, the full variable domain is EAGVVQSPRYKIIEKKQPVAFWCNPISGHNTLYWYLQNLGQGPELLIRYENEEAVDDSQLPKDRFSAERLKGVDSTLKIQPAELGDSAVYLCASSTNQPQHFGDGTRLSIL.

V and J are TRBV7-9 and TRBJ2-5, with 7 bases lining up with TRBD2. Germline V gene sequence: CDR1 SEHNR, CDR2 FQNEAQ (reference sequence). This CDR3 comprises 14 residues. J gave up 4 bases and V 6 bases, and 8 bases lay outside the gene matches. The CDR3 DNA follows: TGTGCCAGCAGTTATTTGGGGGGGGGAGAGACCCAGTACTTC. Amino acid sequence: CASSYLGGGETQYF.

This clone was counted between two and nine times. The chain has TRBV27 and TRBJ2-7, with 9 bases matching TRBD2. CDR1 is MNHEY and CDR2 is SMNVEV in the germline V gene (reference sequence). V gave up 0 bases and J gave up 0 bases; unmatched junction bases: 3. The CDR3 has 16 residues. The DNA for the CDR3 is TGTGCCAGCAGTTTATCGGGTAGCGGGAGCTCCTACGAGCAGTACTTC. Its protein is CASSLSGSGSSYEQYF.

This clone has a single count. The chain carries TRBV7-9 and TRBJ2-5; D unresolved. Germline V gene lookup returns CDR1 SEHNR and CDR2 FQNEAQ (reference sequence). The CDR3 is 13 amino acids. Trimming removed 5 bases at V and 4 bases at J, with 11 bases between. CDR3 in amino acids: CASSPTYGETQYF. The CDR3 region has the DNA TGTGCCAGCAGCCCGACTTATGGAGAGACCCAGTACTTC.

V gene TRBV7-9 combines with J gene TRBJ2-1; 11 positions agree with TRBD2. J was trimmed by 8 bases and V by 0 bases; bases with no gene match: 3. This CDR3 comprises 15 residues. The germline CDR1 and CDR2 sequences are SEHNR and FQNEAQ (reference sequence). CDR3 DNA sequence: TGTGCCAGCAGCTTAGCTAGCGGGAGGGCAGATGAGCAGTTCTTC. Amino acids: CASSLASGRADEQFF. The full variable domain, its missing parts supplied by reference TRBV7-9 and TRBJ2-1, is DTGVSQNPRHKITKRGQNVTFRCDPISEHNRLYWYRQTLGQGPEFLTYFQNEAQLEKSRLLSDRFSAERPKGSFSTLEIQRTEQGDSAMYLCASSLASGRADEQFFGPGTRLTVL.

The chain uses TRBV7-6 and TRBJ2-7, with TRBD2 matching over 12 bases. CDR1 is SGHVS and CDR2 is FNYEAQ in the germline V gene. This CDR3 contains 15 residues. The J segment lost 5 bases and the V segment lost 4 bases, leaving 6 bases of the junction unmatched. The CDR3 coding sequence is TGTGCCAGCAGCTCCCGACTAGCGGGAGTCCACGAGCAGTACTTC. Translating it yields CASSSRLAGVHEQYF.

This chain links TRBV19 with TRBJ2-7, with D perhaps TRBD2 (5 bases). The CDR3 has 14 amino acids. V lost 3 bases to trimming and J lost 1 base, with 10 bases between them. Per the germline V gene, CDR1 is LNHDA and CDR2 is SQIVND (reference sequence). The CDR3: CASSMSGASYEQYF. CDR3 nucleotide sequence: TGTGCCAGTAGTATGAGCGGTGCGTCCTACGAGCAGTACTTC.

This sequence joins TRBV7-3 and TRBJ1-1; D perhaps matches TRBD1 (5 bases). Looked up from germline, CDR1 is SGHTA and CDR2 is FQGTGA. The CDR3 contains 15 residues. The germline V and J ends were trimmed by 2 bases and 0 bases, with 10 bases remaining between them. CDR3 bases: TGTGCCAGCAGCTTAGGTTTAGGGGTGAACACTGAAGCTTTCTTT. As protein: CASSLGLGVNTEAFF. Complete variable domain (other parts from reference TRBV7-3 and TRBJ1-1): GAGVSQTPSNKVTEKGKYVELRCDPISGHTALYWYRQSLGQGPEFLIYFQGTGAADDSGLPNDRFFAVRPEGSVSTLKIQRTERGDSAVYLCASSLGLGVNTEAFFGQGTRLTVV.

This chain joins TRBV7-3 and TRBJ2-2, with 8 nucleotides matching TRBD1. There are 13 residues in the CDR3. The germline gives CDR1 SGHTA, CDR2 FQGTGA. After removal of 6 bases from V and 7 bases from J, the junction contained 4 bases not matched to a gene. The CDR3 region has the DNA TGTGCCAGCAGTCCCGGACAGGGCGGGGAGCTGTTTTTT. Its translation is CASSPGQGGELFF.

V is TRBV5-1 and J is TRBJ1-1; 7 nucleotides align to TRBD1. The CDR3 has 15 residues. Germline-derived CDR1 and CDR2 are SGHRS and YFSETQ. Losses at the gene ends were 4 bases for V and 5 bases for J; bases not matched to a gene: 11. The CDR3 loop reads CASSIRQGGGTEAFF. The CDR3 DNA reads TGCGCCAGCAGCATACGACAGGGAGGAGGGACTGAAGCTTTCTTT.

This chain uses TRBV5-4 with TRBJ2-7; 9 bases agree with TRBD1. Trimming took 6 bases from V and 3 from J; bases not matched to a gene: 10. Germline-derived CDR1 and CDR2 are SGHNT and YYREEE (reference sequence). This CDR3 comprises 15 residues. The CDR3 loop reads CASTLSGQGSYEQYF. DNA for the CDR3: TGTGCCAGCACCTTATCGGGACAGGGTAGCTACGAGCAGTACTTC.

CDR3 coding DNA: TGTGCCAGCGCGACGGCGCTAGGAGGCTACACCTTC. This encodes CASATALGGYTF. The chain links TRBV6-6 to TRBJ1-2, with no clear D. Trimming stripped 8 bases from V and 8 bases from J, with 15 bases between. Germline values: CDR1 MNHNY, CDR2 SVGAGI (reference sequence). The CDR3 sequence is 12 residues long.

Only a few counts were recorded for this clone. V is TRBV9 and J is TRBJ2-3, with D hard to call. With 0 bases removed from V and 0 bases from J, the gap between germline ends came to 11 bases. The CDR3 sequence is 16 residues long. CDR1 and CDR2 from the germline V gene are SGDLS and YYNGEE. The CDR3 loop reads CASSVDRGSSTDTQYF. CDR3 DNA: TGTGCCAGCAGCGTAGATCGAGGATCTAGCACAGATACGCAGTATTTT.

This clone was picked up one time. The V gene is TRBV27, the J gene TRBJ1-1; D may be TRBD1 (5 bases). There are 14 residues in the CDR3. Germline-derived CDR1 and CDR2 are MNHEY and SMNVEV (reference sequence). The ends were cut back, 5 bases at V and 1 base at J, with 11 bases in the middle. The CDR3 DNA is TGTGCCAGCAGTCCGGTAGGACAGAACACTGAAGCTTTCTTT. This translates into CASSPVGQNTEAFF.